This T cell receptor beta chain was captured by sequencing in a study of blood T cells in healthy people across ages. Regarding the study as a whole: Fewer expanded clones and more diversity marked long-lived versus aged donors.

The people who gave samples were healthy Caucasians from Russia, aged about 6 to 95. Every donor provided around 9.5 milliliters of peripheral blood. Germline assignment: CDR1 MDHEN and CDR2 SYDVKM. This CDR3 comprises 13 residues. V was pared by 8 bases and J by 1 base, with 11 bases between. As concerns this clonotype: No antigen is known for it.

A second PCR of 7 to 11 cycles used a sample-barcoded 5' primer and a J-beta primer mix. Carrying 12 random nucleotides, a template-switch adaptor labeled each individual cDNA molecule. TCRdb redid the calling of the 5' RACE reads with MiXCR, one entry per CDR3 protein. The sample consists of around 1,500,000 distinct CDR3 sequences, roughly 30% of them appearing once. This receptor was identified in a woman in her twenties or thirties in good health. The V gene is TRBV28, the J gene TRBJ1-2, with TRBD1 as a possible D gene (5 bases). What was sequenced was blood. Here the CDR3 reads CASGDGINYGYTF. CDR3 DNA sequence: TGTGCCAGCGGGGACGGAATTAACTATGGCTACACCTTC.